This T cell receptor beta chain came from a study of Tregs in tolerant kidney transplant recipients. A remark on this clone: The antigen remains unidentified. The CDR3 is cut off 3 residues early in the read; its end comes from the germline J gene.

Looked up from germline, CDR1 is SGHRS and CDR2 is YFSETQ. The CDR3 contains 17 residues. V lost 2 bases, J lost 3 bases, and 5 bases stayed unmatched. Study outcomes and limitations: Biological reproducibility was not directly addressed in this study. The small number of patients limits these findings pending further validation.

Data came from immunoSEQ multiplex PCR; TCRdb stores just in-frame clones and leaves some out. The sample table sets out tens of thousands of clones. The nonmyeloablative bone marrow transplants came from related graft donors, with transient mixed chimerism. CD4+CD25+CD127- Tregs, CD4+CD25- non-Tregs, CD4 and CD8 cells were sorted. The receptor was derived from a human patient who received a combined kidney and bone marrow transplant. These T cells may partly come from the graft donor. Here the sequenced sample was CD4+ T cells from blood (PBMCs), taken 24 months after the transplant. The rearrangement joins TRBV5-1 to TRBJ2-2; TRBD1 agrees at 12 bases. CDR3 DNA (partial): TGCGCCAGCAGCTTAGGGGACAGGGGGCTTTACACCGGGGAG. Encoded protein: CASSLGDRGLYTGE. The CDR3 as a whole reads CASSLGDRGLYTGELFF.